The following is a TCR beta chain sequence with its context. This clone was observed at least ten times. Its antigen has not been determined. No much larger clone exists at a distance of one base, and base qualities are not known. Different DNA sequences within this sample yield the same CDR3. From cysteine to phenylalanine, the CDR3 is 13 amino acids long. Only the CDR3 DNA stays, 39 bases, in frame from base 1. Sequences SEHNR (CDR1) and FQNEAQ (CDR2) are obtained from the germline V gene (reference sequence). V gives up 5 bases and J gives up 7 bases, and the segment between their germline ends measures 14 bases. These data are taken from a study of blood T cell repertoires in COVID-19 (dated by TCRdb to 2019 to 2021). Concerning the study at large: Samples from collaborators originated in the United States, Italy and Spain and spanned both the acute and convalescent phases of COVID-19. The material from the prospective study consisted of cDNA or gDNA derived from T cells, B-cell-depleted T cells, or PBMCs. The dataset comprised deeply sampled blood TCRbeta repertoires from subjects exposed to, actively infected with, or recovered from COVID-19. The repertoires were made available in a free public database intended to serve as a resource for research on the immune response to SARS-CoV-2. The samples were drawn from two sources: the first 160 participants of the ongoing ImmuneRACE study, and 1,200 or so subjects contributed by 6 global collaborators. Sample metadata almost always included a de-identified subject ID, COVID-19 status, age in years and sex. Where available, HLA class I and class II types were obtained from metadata supplied by the sample provider rather than from assay-based typing. Points the paper makes about the study in general: How much clinical and demographic metadata was included differed by source and by participant, and the metadata was provided uncurated.

Collaborating institutions collected whole blood in K2EDTA tubes following their own protocols. For TCRbeta analysis, collaborators shipped samples in one of three forms: frozen whole blood, isolated PBMCs, or DNA extracted from either of those sample types. TCRbeta CDR3 regions were amplified from genomic DNA by means of the immunoSEQ Assay, a bias-controlled multiplex PCR. Per the source publication's procedure: Nucleated cell counts per sample were estimated from amplification of reference gene primers within the assay. To quantify the absolute abundance of each unique TCRbeta CDR3 rearrangement, sequence reads were collapsed and filtered. For each sample, productive Simpson clonality was calculated by taking the square root of Simpson's diversity index across productive rearrangements. Not all clones reach the TCRdb copy of this immuneACCESS table, which keeps in-frame sequences only. Checked studies attribute under half of the gap to unresolved V genes and leave the rest unexplained. V and J calls plus clone size are reproduced from that table; the DNA served to infer D and trimming. The sample includes about 210,000 clones, with approximately 87% observed a single time. The top ten clonotypes cover about 0.81% of the sample.

The clonotype comes from a woman in her sixties or seventies with acute or convalescent COVID-19. Sequencing was carried out using peripheral blood. The V and J segments used are TRBV7-9 and TRBJ1-2, with TRBD1 as a weak D call on 5 bases. The CDR3 reads as follows: CASSLLQGGGYTF. The bases read TGTGCCAGCAGCCTTTTGCAGGGTGGTGGCTACACCTTC.